This TCR beta chain was captured by sequencing in a study of CD8 T cells in ankylosing spondylitis. Findings and caveats of the study: One TCR beta motif, made up of several highly homologous variants, appeared characteristic of ankylosing spondylitis blood.

As to this clonotype: Its cognate antigen is unknown.

Germline assignment: CDR1 MNHEY and CDR2 SVGEGT. CDR3 length: 12 amino acids. V was trimmed by 8 bases and J by 5 bases, leaving 10 bases between them. TCRdb independently ran MiXCR on the 5' RACE reads; one entry per CDR3 protein. The sample includes roughly 90,000 distinct CDR3 sequences, around 8.3% of them seen just once. J is TRBJ2-1 and V is TRBV6-2 or TRBV6-3; D remains ambiguous. Sequencing was carried out using blood, either unsorted or a sorted T cell fraction (not recorded which). This TCR derives from a male donor with ankylosing spondylitis. CDR3: CASEPGNNEQFF. CDR3 DNA sequence: TGTGCCAGCGAGCCGGGTAACAATGAGCAGTTCTTC.